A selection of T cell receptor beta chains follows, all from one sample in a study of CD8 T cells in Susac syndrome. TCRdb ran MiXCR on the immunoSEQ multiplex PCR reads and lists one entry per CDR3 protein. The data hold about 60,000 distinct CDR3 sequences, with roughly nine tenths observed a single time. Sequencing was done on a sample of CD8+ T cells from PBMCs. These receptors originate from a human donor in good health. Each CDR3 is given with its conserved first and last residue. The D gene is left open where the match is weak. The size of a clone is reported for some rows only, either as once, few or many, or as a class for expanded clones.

DNA: TGTGCCAGCAGTTACGGGGTCACCGGGGGCTACACCTTC
CDR3: CASSYGVTGGYTF
D: NA
J: TRBJ1-2
V: TRBV6-5
size: NA
length: 13

DNA: TGTGCCAGCAGCCACGTAGCGGGCGAGAGTAATGAGCAGTTCTTC
CDR3: CASSHVAGESNEQFF
D: TRBD2
J: TRBJ2-1
V: TRBV7-9
size: NA
length: 15

DNA: TGTGCCAGCAGTTTACTCCTGGGGGAAGGGGTATTCAATGAGCAGTTCTTC
CDR3: CASSLLLGEGVFNEQFF
D: NA
J: TRBJ2-1
V: TRBV28
size: once
length: 17

DNA: TGTGCCAGCAGCCCCCAGGAGAGCTCCTACGAGCAGTACTTC
CDR3: CASSPQESSYEQYF
D: NA
J: TRBJ2-7
V: TRBV7-6
size: once
length: 14

DNA: TGTGCCAGCAGCCACCCGGACAGGGAAGGCTACACCTTC
CDR3: CASSHPDREGYTF
D: TRBD1
J: TRBJ1-2
V: TRBV7-9
size: once
length: 13

DNA: TGTGCCAGCAGCTTACACGGTAGTGATCTCAATTCACCCCTCCACTTT
CDR3: CASSLHGSDLNSPLHF
D: NA
J: TRBJ1-6
V: TRBV13
size: NA
length: 16

DNA: TGTGCCAGCAGCCCAGACAGGGGTGACAACATTCAGTACTTC
CDR3: CASSPDRGDNIQYF
D: TRBD1
J: TRBJ2-4
V: TRBV7-9
size: NA
length: 14

DNA: TGTGCCAGCAGTAGAACACCCTTGAACACTGAAGCTTTCTTT
CDR3: CASSRTPLNTEAFF
D: NA
J: TRBJ1-1
V: TRBV14
size: NA
length: 14

DNA: TGTGCCAGCAGCCCTGGGACAATTGGTTACGAGCAGTACTTC
CDR3: CASSPGTIGYEQYF
D: NA
J: TRBJ2-7
V: TRBV12-3/TRBV12-4
size: few
length: 14

DNA: TGTGCCAGCAGCTTGACCGCGACAGGGACCACTGAAGCTTTCTTT
CDR3: CASSLTATGTTEAFF
D: TRBD1
J: TRBJ1-1
V: TRBV5-4
size: NA
length: 15

DNA: TGTGCCAGCAGTTCCTTCAGGGGCACCGGGGAGCTGTTTTTT
CDR3: CASSSFRGTGELFF
D: NA
J: TRBJ2-2
V: TRBV27
size: NA
length: 14

DNA: TGTGCCAGCAGCTTTCTTGCAGGGGGAGATGAAGCTTTCTTT
CDR3: CASSFLAGGDEAFF
D: TRBD1
J: TRBJ1-1
V: TRBV13
size: NA
length: 14

DNA: TGTGCCAGTAGTATAGATGGAGAAGGCGAGCAGTACTTC
CDR3: CASSIDGEGEQYF
D: NA
J: TRBJ2-7
V: TRBV19
size: once
length: 13

DNA: TGTGCCAGCTCCAGTCGGTCAGCCGGGACTCCGGTAGTAGATACGCAGTATTTT
CDR3: CASSSRSAGTPVVDTQYF
D: NA
J: TRBJ2-3
V: TRBV27
size: NA
length: 18

DNA: TGTGCCAGCAGCTTAGAGGGGGCAAGCTCCTACGAGCAGTACTTC
CDR3: CASSLEGASSYEQYF
D: TRBD1
J: TRBJ2-7
V: TRBV7-2
size: NA
length: 15

DNA: TGTGCCGTGGGACGTAAGAGCTCCTACGAGCAGTACTTC
CDR3: CAVGRKSSYEQYF
D: NA
J: TRBJ2-7
V: TRBV7-9
size: NA
length: 13

DNA: TGCGCCAGCAGCCAAGTCTGGGGACCGAGCCCCTACAATGAGCAGTTCTTC
CDR3: CASSQVWGPSPYNEQFF
D: NA
J: TRBJ2-1
V: TRBV4-3
size: NA
length: 17

DNA: TGCGCCAGCAGCCAAGTAGGGGGGGCCACTGAAGCTTTCTTT
CDR3: CASSQVGGATEAFF
D: NA
J: TRBJ1-1
V: TRBV4-1
size: NA
length: 14

DNA: TGCGCCAGCAGCCTCCGGGACAGGCAATACGAGCAGTACTTC
CDR3: CASSLRDRQYEQYF
D: TRBD1
J: TRBJ2-7
V: TRBV4-3
size: NA
length: 14

DNA: TGTGCCAGCAGTTTGGCGGGGGGGCCTGGAGAGACCCAGTACTTC
CDR3: CASSLAGGPGETQYF
D: TRBD2
J: TRBJ2-5
V: TRBV27
size: NA
length: 15

DNA: TGCGCCAGCAGCCAAGTTTACACCGGGGAGCTGTTTTTT
CDR3: CASSQVYTGELFF
D: NA
J: TRBJ2-2
V: TRBV4-1
size: NA
length: 13

DNA: TGTGCCAGCAGCGTAGCGGGCAGACAGAAGATTAGCAATCAGCCCCAGCATTTT
CDR3: CASSVAGRQKISNQPQHF
D: NA
J: TRBJ1-5
V: TRBV9
size: NA
length: 18

DNA: TGTGCCAGCAGTTACAGGGGAAGCGAGCAGTACTTC
CDR3: CASSYRGSEQYF
D: NA
J: TRBJ2-7
V: TRBV6-5
size: NA
length: 12

DNA: TGCGCCAGCAGCCGAACTATAGGAGTCGAGCAGTACTTC
CDR3: CASSRTIGVEQYF
D: NA
J: TRBJ2-7
V: TRBV4-3
size: NA
length: 13

DNA: TGCAGTGCTCCCCCCCCCGCAGGGGGCGCGGGGAACACTGAAGCTTTCTTT
CDR3: CSAPPPAGGAGNTEAFF
D: TRBD1
J: TRBJ1-1
V: TRBV20-1
size: once
length: 17

DNA: TGCGCCAGCAGCCATTACGGGGGGACTAATGAAAAACTGTTTTTT
CDR3: CASSHYGGTNEKLFF
D: NA
J: TRBJ1-4
V: TRBV4-1
size: once
length: 15

DNA: TGTGCCAGCAGTTTGGCCCCTAACAGGGGACACACCTTC
CDR3: CASSLAPNRGHTF
D: TRBD1
J: TRBJ1-2
V: TRBV12-3/TRBV12-4
size: NA
length: 13

DNA: TGCGCCAGCAGCCCACAGGTTTTAGGAGGAAACACCATATATTTT
CDR3: CASSPQVLGGNTIYF
D: NA
J: TRBJ1-3
V: TRBV4-3
size: NA
length: 15

DNA: TGCGCCAGCAGCCAAGCGTGGGGTGGCAATCAGCCCCAGCATTTT
CDR3: CASSQAWGGNQPQHF
D: NA
J: TRBJ1-5
V: TRBV4-3
size: NA
length: 15

DNA: TGTGCCAGCACCCGGGAGGGGGGGGGAACTGAAGCTTTCTTT
CDR3: CASTREGGGTEAFF
D: NA
J: TRBJ1-1
V: TRBV7-2
size: once
length: 14

DNA: TGTGCCAGCAGTGCTGGGACAGGGAGCAATCAGCCCCAGCATTTT
CDR3: CASSAGTGSNQPQHF
D: TRBD1
J: TRBJ1-5
V: TRBV12-3/TRBV12-4
size: NA
length: 15

DNA: TGCGCCAGCAGCTTGGAGGCAGGGGGGAACACTGAAGCTTTCTTT
CDR3: CASSLEAGGNTEAFF
D: TRBD1
J: TRBJ1-1
V: TRBV5-1
size: NA
length: 15

DNA: TGTGCCAGCAGCAACAATGAGCAGTTCTTC
CDR3: CASSNNEQFF
D: NA
J: TRBJ2-1
V: TRBV12-3/TRBV12-4
size: few
length: 10

DNA: TGTGCCAGCAGTTACGGTGGGGCCAACGTCCTGACTTTC
CDR3: CASSYGGANVLTF
D: NA
J: TRBJ2-6
V: TRBV6-2/TRBV6-3
size: NA
length: 13

DNA: TGTGCCAGCAGCCAGGGAAACTACGAGCAGTACTTC
CDR3: CASSQGNYEQYF
D: NA
J: TRBJ2-7
V: TRBV4-2
size: NA
length: 12

DNA: TGTGCCACCAGCACCCCCGAGGGTGTTACGCAGTATTTT
CDR3: CATSTPEGVTQYF
D: NA
J: TRBJ2-3
V: TRBV15
size: NA
length: 13

DNA: TGTGCCAGCAGCTTAGGGCAAGGCATCAACTATGGCTACACCTTC
CDR3: CASSLGQGINYGYTF
D: NA
J: TRBJ1-2
V: TRBV7-9
size: NA
length: 15

DNA: TGTGCCAGCAGCTACAAGGAATCCGGCGACTATGGCTACACCTTC
CDR3: CASSYKESGDYGYTF
D: NA
J: TRBJ1-2
V: TRBV5-5
size: NA
length: 15